This entry describes one T cell receptor (beta chain). Antigen unknown. A much bigger clone sits one base away, suggesting this may be a read error. The authors ran a second PCR of 7 to 11 cycles using a sample-barcoded 5' primer and a J-beta primer mix. Each cDNA was tagged by a template-switch adaptor containing 12 random nucleotides. One entry per CDR3 protein results from TCRdb running MiXCR on the 5' RACE reads. This table holds about 680,000 distinct CDR3 sequences, over 45% found once. This sample was taken from a study of blood T cells in healthy people across ages. Findings and caveats of the study: Greater diversity and more naive CD4+ cells were seen in long-lived donors than in aged donors. Older age coincided with a roughly linear decline in TCR beta diversity per million T cells.

Per-sample PBMC isolation yielded at least 7 million cells. This receptor was obtained from an older woman in good health. Sequencing was done on a sample of blood.

The DNA for the CDR3 is TGCAGCGACATGACAGGAGCAGATACGCAGTATTTT. Translated: CSDMTGADTQYF. The rearrangement joins TRBV29-1 to TRBJ2-3; tentative D call: TRBD1 (6 bases). The germline V gene has CDR1 SQVTM and CDR2 ANQGSEA. V lost 7 bases and J lost 4, with 12 bases in between. The CDR3 runs 12 residues.